Following are 23 T cell receptor beta chains from one sample sequenced in a study of T cell changes during pregnancy in multiple sclerosis. Assay used: immunoSEQ multiplex PCR; TCRdb lists only in-frame clones, some missing. The sample holds tens of thousands of clones, roughly 91% seen once. The sample was CD4+ T cells from peripheral blood mononuclear cells, taken in the third trimester of pregnancy. Receptors were obtained from a female donor with multiple sclerosis, enrolled in a pregnancy study.

This rearrangement joins TRBV21-1 to TRBJ2-3; the table gives TRBD2 as D, unverified against the DNA. TRBV21-1 is a pseudogene segment. The CDR3 consists of 16 residues. CDR3 residues: CASSKVGGWWTDTQYF. The CDR3 DNA sequence: TGTGCCAGCAGCAAAGTTGGGGGGTGGTGGACAGATACGCAGTATTTT.

The rearrangement uses TRBV7-9 and TRBJ1-1; TRBD1 aligns across 9 bases. From germline, CDR1 is SEHNR and CDR2 FQNEAQ (reference sequence). This CDR3 has 13 amino acids. With 5 bases clipped from V and 4 bases from J, the junction kept 2 bases outside the gene matches. The CDR3 loop is CASSGTGTTEAFF. For the CDR3, the DNA is TGTGCCAGCAGCGGGACAGGGACCACTGAAGCTTTCTTT. The variable domain in full, with the rest retrieved from reference TRBV7-9 and TRBJ1-1, is DTGVSQNPRHKITKRGQNVTFRCDPISEHNRLYWYRQTLGQGPEFLTYFQNEAQLEKSRLLSDRFSAERPKGSFSTLEIQRTEQGDSAMYLCASSGTGTTEAFFGQGTRLTVV.

The V call is TRBV2, the J call TRBJ2-2; TRBD1 matches 9 bases. Trimming took 9 bases from V and 3 from J; bases not matched to a gene: 14. The germline gives CDR1 SNHLY, CDR2 FYNNEI. The CDR3 consists of 17 residues. The CDR3 reads CARWTGAPSEDTGELFF. The CDR3 DNA reads TGTGCCAGATGGACAGGGGCCCCTTCAGAGGACACCGGGGAGCTGTTTTTT.

The J gene is TRBJ2-2, the V gene TRBV5-1; 11 bases line up with TRBD2. The length of the CDR3 is 17 residues. V lost 0 bases, J lost 0 bases, and 1 base stayed unmatched. CDR1 and CDR2 (germline): SGHRS, YFSETQ. CDR3 residues: CASSLGLAGPNTGELFF. The CDR3, as DNA: TGCGCCAGCAGCTTGGGACTAGCGGGACCGAACACCGGGGAGCTGTTTTTT.

The chain joins TRBV6-1 to TRBJ2-5, with TRBD2 as a possible D gene (6 bases). This CDR3 contains 16 residues. Per the germline V gene, CDR1 is MNHNS and CDR2 is SASEGT. Between the trimmed V and J ends, which lost 4 bases and 1 base, there was a span of 16 bases. The DNA of the CDR3 is TGTGCCAGCAGTGGGTGGGACTCAAACCCCCAAGAGACCCAGTACTTC. It is translated as CASSGWDSNPQETQYF.

The chain combines TRBV7-2 with TRBJ2-3; 9 bases align to TRBD1. J was trimmed by 5 bases and V by 11 bases; bases with no gene match: 11. From germline, CDR1 is SGHTA and CDR2 FQGNSA. The CDR3 sequence is 14 residues long. The CDR3 DNA sequence: TGTGCCGGCGGATCACAGGGGGCGAGAGATACGCAGTATTTT. Protein sequence: CAGGSQGARDTQYF.

This clone was found once. The chain couples TRBV5-8 to TRBJ2-4; the D is unclear. This CDR3 has 12 residues. Germline assignment: CDR1 SGHTS and CDR2 YDEGEE. The germline V and J ends were trimmed by 0 bases and 5 bases, with 3 bases remaining between them. CDR3: CASSLGQNIQYF. CDR3 sequence (DNA): TGTGCCAGCAGCTTGGGGCAAAACATTCAGTACTTC.

The chain uses TRBV5-4 and TRBJ2-7, with 10 bases that match TRBD1. The CDR3 covers 14 residues. Germline V lookup: CDR1 SGHNT, CDR2 YYREEE (reference sequence). J gave up 6 bases and V 3 bases, and 6 bases lay outside the gene matches. CDR3 sequence reads: CASSSTGTGVEQYF. The CDR3 nucleotides are TGTGCCAGCAGCTCTACCGGGACAGGGGTCGAGCAGTACTTC. The full variable domain, with the rest looked up from reference TRBV5-4 and TRBJ2-7, is ETGVTQSPTHLIKTRGQQVTLRCSSQSGHNTVSWYQQALGQGPQFIFQYYREEENGRGNFPPRFSGLQFPNYSSELNVNALELDDSALYLCASSSTGTGVEQYFGPGTRLTVT.

This clone was seen a single time. The V gene is TRBV4-1, the J gene TRBJ2-7, with TRBD1 matching 8 bases. Germline V CDR1 and CDR2: MGHRA, YSYEKL. V shed 1 base and J 4 bases; nucleotides not matched to a gene: 9. CDR3 length equals 16 residues. CDR3 protein: CASSQGIRTGIYEQYF. CDR3 nucleotide sequence: TGCGCCAGCAGCCAAGGGATCAGGACAGGGATATACGAGCAGTACTTC.

This chain joins TRBV11-2 and TRBJ2-7; TRBD2 is a possible D gene (6 bases). The CDR3 totals 15 residues. With 5 bases removed from V and 4 bases from J, the gap between germline ends came to 18 bases. The germline V gene encodes CDR1 SGHAT and CDR2 FQNNGV. The CDR3 nucleotides read TGTGCCAGCAGCCCCTGGAGACTAGAGCTTTACGAGCAGTACTTC. This codes for CASSPWRLELYEQYF.

V and J are TRBV19 and TRBJ2-7; 7 bases are shared with TRBD1. CDR3 length: 14 residues. The germline gives CDR1 LNHDA, CDR2 SQIVND (reference sequence). With V trimmed by 4 bases and J by 1 base, 4 bases remained unmatched. In DNA form, the CDR3 reads TGTGCCAGTAGTACAACGACAGGGTCCTACGAGCAGTACTTC. This sequence encodes CASSTTTGSYEQYF.

The rearrangement joins TRBV28 to TRBJ2-7; no reliable D call. Germline V gives CDR1 MDHEN, CDR2 SYDVKM. CDR3 length equals 14 residues. V lost 5 bases and J 0 bases, leaving 11 bases between the germline ends. In DNA, the CDR3 is TGTGCCAGCAGTCCAGGCGATCTCTCCTACGAGCAGTACTTC. Translation: CASSPGDLSYEQYF.

This clone appeared a single time. The J gene is TRBJ2-7, the V gene TRBV5-1, with 8 bases fitting TRBD1. The CDR3 loop spans 15 amino acids. V shed 0 bases and J 8 bases; nucleotides not matched to a gene: 10. Germline lookup yields CDR1 SGHRS and CDR2 YFSETQ. The CDR3 protein is CASSLESGGGEKQYF. CDR3 in DNA: TGCGCCAGCAGCTTGGAATCAGGGGGCGGCGAAAAGCAGTACTTC.

V and J are TRBV7-2 and TRBJ1-5; D is unresolved. Deletions cut 5 bases from V and 9 bases from J, with 11 bases between. This CDR3 has 12 residues. CDR1 is SGHTA and CDR2 is FQGNSA in the germline V gene. Here the CDR3 DNA reads TGTGCCAGCAGCAGACCTGGAGGGCCCCAGCATTTT. Its protein is CASSRPGGPQHF.

The chain recombines TRBV19 with TRBJ2-2; 10 bases line up with TRBD1. Germline CDR1 and CDR2: LNHDA and SQIVND (reference sequence). This CDR3 has 14 residues. Losses at the gene ends were 10 bases for V and 7 bases for J; bases not matched to a gene: 9. The DNA for the CDR3 is TGTGCCACTCAGGGACAGGGGCAGGGCGGGGAGCTGTTTTTT. Protein: CATQGQGQGGELFF.

This clone was detected a few times. The chain is built from TRBV30 and TRBJ1-5; D remains ambiguous. The CDR3 is 13 residues long. The V end lost 1 base, the J end lost 7 bases, and 11 bases lay between the germline ends. CDR1 is GTSNPN, CDR2 SVGIG, per germline (reference sequence). CDR3 amino acids: CAWSGESRQPQHF. CDR3 DNA sequence: TGTGCCTGGAGTGGGGAGTCTCGGCAGCCCCAGCATTTT.

The chain combines TRBV4-2 with TRBJ2-1, with 11 bases matching TRBD2. There are 15 residues in the CDR3. J was trimmed by 5 bases and V by 2 bases; bases with no gene match: 2. Germline CDR1 LGHNA, CDR2 YNFKEQ. CDR3 residues: CASSQPSGGHNEQFF. The CDR3 nucleotides read TGTGCCAGCAGCCAACCTAGCGGGGGGCACAATGAGCAGTTCTTC.

The rearrangement uses TRBV2 and TRBJ2-2, with TRBD1 matching over 8 bases. V was clipped by 7 bases and J by 1 base; unmatched bases: 5. Germline lookup yields CDR1 SNHLY and CDR2 FYNNEI. This CDR3 has 15 amino acids. The CDR3 protein is CASNGQGRNTGELFF. DNA for the CDR3: TGTGCCAGCAACGGACAGGGACGGAACACCGGGGAGCTGTTTTTT.

The J gene is TRBJ2-2, the V gene TRBV18; a possible D gene is TRBD1 (6 bases). From germline, CDR1 is KGHSH and CDR2 LQKENI. Trimming shortened V by 6 bases and J by 0 bases, and 14 bases separated the two germline ends. This CDR3 has 16 amino acids. CDR3 in amino acids: CASSYGQTTNTGELFF. The DNA of the CDR3 is TGTGCCAGCTCTTACGGACAGACCACGAACACCGGGGAGCTGTTTTTT.

This chain joins TRBV5-1 and TRBJ2-1, with unresolved D. The CDR3 spans 14 residues. Germline CDR1 SGHRS, CDR2 YFSETQ. V lost 4 bases to trimming and J lost 0 bases, with 8 bases between them. CDR3 sequence (DNA): TGCGCCAGCAGCGTTCTCCTCTCCTACAATGAGCAGTTCTTC. It codes for CASSVLLSYNEQFF.

The chain links TRBV19 to TRBJ2-1, with 10 positions matching TRBD1. Trimming took 6 bases from V and 12 from J; bases not matched to a gene: 14. The CDR3 runs 15 residues. Germline CDR1 reads LNHDA; CDR2 reads SQIVND (reference sequence). The CDR3, as DNA: TGTGCCAGTAGCCGCCCGGGACAGGGGACGGGCGGGCAGTTCTTC. Translating gives CASSRPGQGTGGQFF.

This chain joins TRBV25-1 and TRBJ1-2; tentative D call: TRBD1 (5 bases). The ends were cut back, 8 bases at V and 4 bases at J, with 17 bases in the middle. The CDR3 is made up of 14 amino acids. Germline V gene lookup returns CDR1 MGHDK and CDR2 SYGVNS. The CDR3 coding sequence is TGTGCCAGCGGCCCGGGGGACGGCCGCTATGGCTACACCTTC. Protein sequence: CASGPGDGRYGYTF.

The chain has TRBV19 and TRBJ1-4; 10 bases line up with TRBD1. This CDR3 is 15 amino acids long. Germline CDR1 is LNHDA and CDR2 is SQIVND (reference sequence). The ends lost 6 bases at V and 0 bases at J; junction bases unmatched: 1. CDR3 sequence (DNA): TGTGCCAGTAGGGACAGGGGGTCAACTAATGAAAAACTGTTTTTT. Its translation: CASRDRGSTNEKLFF.